A selection of T cell receptor beta chains follows, all from one sample in a study of blood T cell repertoires in COVID-19. The protocol was immunoSEQ multiplex PCR, while the TCRdb copy is restricted to in-frame clones and leaves out a portion. The sample holds roughly 71,000 clones; 65% to 90% are singletons and the top ten take around 23%. Material for sequencing was peripheral blood. The receptors were sampled from a man aged 50 to 60 with acute or convalescent COVID-19. The CDR3 runs from the conserved cysteine through the conserved F or W. A D gene is named only where the DNA matches it firmly. Size values are once, few and many counts, or a class for expanded clones, and some rows have none.

D gene: .
clone size: .
J gene: TRBJ2-2
V gene: TRBV5-8
CDR3 DNA: TGTGCCAGCAGCTTGGAGGGGACTGTAAACACCGGGGAGCTGTTTTTT
CDR3 protein: CASSLEGTVNTGELFF

D gene: TRBD1
clone size: .
J gene: TRBJ1-2
V gene: TRBV5-1
CDR3 DNA: TGCGCCAGCAGCAGGGGACAGGGCGTGTACACCTTC
CDR3 protein: CASSRGQGVYTF

D gene: TRBD1
clone size: .
J gene: TRBJ1-3
V gene: TRBV5-1
CDR3 DNA: TGCGCCAGCAGCCCAGAAACAGGGGAAGGAAACACCATATATTTT
CDR3 protein: CASSPETGEGNTIYF

D gene: .
clone size: .
J gene: TRBJ1-6
V gene: TRBV11-2
CDR3 DNA: TGTGCCAGCAGCTCCGGAGAGTCACCCCTCCACTTT
CDR3 protein: CASSSGESPLHF

D gene: TRBD2
clone size: .
J gene: TRBJ2-1
V gene: TRBV28
CDR3 DNA: TGTGCCAGCAGTTTCTCCCTAGCGGGGGGCTACAATGAGCAGTTCTTC
CDR3 protein: CASSFSLAGGYNEQFF

D gene: .
clone size: .
J gene: TRBJ1-4
V gene: TRBV7-6
CDR3 DNA: TGTGCCAGCAGCTTAGATGGTGGGAGGGATGAAAAACTGTTTTTT
CDR3 protein: CASSLDGGRDEKLFF

D gene: TRBD2
clone size: .
J gene: TRBJ2-3
V gene: TRBV14
CDR3 DNA: TGTGCCAGCAGCCAAGACAGCGGGGTAGGCACAGATACGCAGTATTTT
CDR3 protein: CASSQDSGVGTDTQYF

D gene: TRBD2
clone size: .
J gene: TRBJ2-3
V gene: TRBV19
CDR3 DNA: TGTGCCAGTAGTACCGGACTAGCGGGGGGCGGTACGCAGTATTTT
CDR3 protein: CASSTGLAGGGTQYF

D gene: .
clone size: .
J gene: TRBJ1-4
V gene: TRBV4-1
CDR3 DNA: TGCGCCAGCAGCCAAGAACGCGTATCTCGCGAAAAACTGTTTTTT
CDR3 protein: CASSQERVSREKLFF

D gene: .
clone size: .
J gene: TRBJ1-2
V gene: TRBV11-2
CDR3 DNA: TGTGCCAGCAGCCCACCGGGACATCTTGGCTACACCTTC
CDR3 protein: CASSPPGHLGYTF

D gene: .
clone size: .
J gene: TRBJ1-6
V gene: TRBV7-3
CDR3 DNA: TGTGCCAGCAGCTTCCCGGGAAGATTTTCCTATAATTCACCCCTCCACTTT
CDR3 protein: CASSFPGRFSYNSPLHF

D gene: TRBD1
clone size: .
J gene: TRBJ2-2
V gene: TRBV11-2
CDR3 DNA: TGTGCCAGCAGCTTCACACCCTCATGGACAGGACAAACCACCGGGGAGCTGTTTTTT
CDR3 protein: CASSFTPSWTGQTTGELFF

D gene: TRBD1
clone size: .
J gene: TRBJ1-6
V gene: TRBV2
CDR3 DNA: TGTGCCAGCAGGCAGGGGGCCTCACCCCTCCACTTT
CDR3 protein: CASRQGASPLHF

D gene: TRBD2
clone size: .
J gene: TRBJ2-1
V gene: TRBV19
CDR3 DNA: TGTGCCAGTAAAACTAGCGGGGCGTTCAATGAGCAGTTCTTC
CDR3 protein: CASKTSGAFNEQFF

D gene: TRBD1
clone size: .
J gene: TRBJ2-3
V gene: TRBV25-1
CDR3 DNA: TGTGCCAGCAGTGTCCCCGGGACAGGGTCGGATACGCAGTATTTT
CDR3 protein: CASSVPGTGSDTQYF

D gene: TRBD2
clone size: .
J gene: TRBJ2-4
V gene: TRBV10-2
CDR3 DNA: TGCGCCAGCAGTGTCGGGGGGGCCCTCGACATTCAGTACTTC
CDR3 protein: CASSVGGALDIQYF

D gene: TRBD1
clone size: few
J gene: TRBJ1-1
V gene: TRBV18
CDR3 DNA: TGTGCCAGCTCACGACAGGGGTTGGCGAACACTGAAGCTTTCTTT
CDR3 protein: CASSRQGLANTEAFF

D gene: .
clone size: .
J gene: TRBJ1-4
V gene: TRBV21-1
CDR3 DNA: TGTGCCAGCAGCAACCCGACAGTAGGTGAAAAACTGTTTTTT
CDR3 protein: CASSNPTVGEKLFF

D gene: .
clone size: .
J gene: TRBJ1-2
V gene: TRBV28
CDR3 DNA: TGTGCCAGCAGTTTATCGCCAGAAAACTATGGCTACACCTTC
CDR3 protein: CASSLSPENYGYTF

D gene: .
clone size: once
J gene: TRBJ2-7
V gene: TRBV5-1
CDR3 DNA: TGCGCCAGCAGCTCCTCAGGGGTATTGGGGTACGAGCAGTACTTC
CDR3 protein: CASSSSGVLGYEQYF

D gene: TRBD1
clone size: .
J gene: TRBJ2-3
V gene: TRBV5-1
CDR3 DNA: TGCGCCAGCAGCTTGGCGGGACAGGGGGCGGGAGATACGCAGTATTTT
CDR3 protein: CASSLAGQGAGDTQYF

D gene: TRBD1
clone size: .
J gene: TRBJ2-5
V gene: TRBV15
CDR3 DNA: TGTGCCACCAGCCGCGAGGGACAGGGACCAGAGACCCAGTACTTC
CDR3 protein: CATSREGQGPETQYF

D gene: TRBD2
clone size: .
J gene: TRBJ2-1
V gene: TRBV5-1
CDR3 DNA: TGCGCCAGCAGCTTGAAACCTAGCGGGGAGGATGAGCAGTTCTTC
CDR3 protein: CASSLKPSGEDEQFF

D gene: TRBD1
clone size: once
J gene: TRBJ1-6
V gene: TRBV7-6
CDR3 DNA: TGTGCCAGCAGCTTAAGACCTGGACAGGGTTCACCCCTCCACTTT
CDR3 protein: CASSLRPGQGSPLHF

D gene: TRBD1
clone size: .
J gene: TRBJ1-1
V gene: TRBV5-8
CDR3 DNA: TGTGCCAGCAGCCTAATATGGGACAGGGGCCTGAACACTGAAGCTTTCTTT
CDR3 protein: CASSLIWDRGLNTEAFF

D gene: TRBD1
clone size: .
J gene: TRBJ1-2
V gene: TRBV12-3/TRBV12-4
CDR3 DNA: TGTGCCAGCAGCCAGGGGGCGGGCTATGGCTACACCTTC
CDR3 protein: CASSQGAGYGYTF

D gene: .
clone size: .
J gene: TRBJ2-1
V gene: TRBV7-9
CDR3 DNA: TGTGCCAGCAGCTTAAAAACGGGAGAGCAGTTCTTC
CDR3 protein: CASSLKTGEQFF

D gene: .
clone size: .
J gene: TRBJ1-2
V gene: TRBV12-3/TRBV12-4
CDR3 DNA: TGTGCCAGCCCTCAGAGGTGTCGTGTGGGCTACACCTTC
CDR3 protein: CASPQRCRVGYTF

D gene: TRBD1
clone size: .
J gene: TRBJ2-1
V gene: TRBV7-8
CDR3 DNA: TGTGCCAGCAGCTTAACGACAGGGGACTGGGAAGAGGAGCAGTTCTTC
CDR3 protein: CASSLTTGDWEEEQFF

D gene: .
clone size: .
J gene: TRBJ2-2
V gene: TRBV5-1
CDR3 DNA: TGCGCCAGCAGGAATACAGATTCCACCGGGGAGCTGTTTTTT
CDR3 protein: CASRNTDSTGELFF

D gene: .
clone size: .
J gene: TRBJ2-5
V gene: TRBV11-2
CDR3 DNA: TGTGCCAGCAGCCAAGAACCCGGGTCGGAGACCCAGTACTTC
CDR3 protein: CASSQEPGSETQYF

D gene: .
clone size: .
J gene: TRBJ1-2
V gene: TRBV7-9
CDR3 DNA: TGTGCCAGCAGCCCCCAGGTCGGGGTGGGACAAGTTGGCTACACCTTC
CDR3 protein: CASSPQVGVGQVGYTF

D gene: TRBD1
clone size: .
J gene: TRBJ2-1
V gene: TRBV5-1
CDR3 DNA: TGCGCCAGCAGCCTTAACAGGGGGGATGAGCAGTTCTTC
CDR3 protein: CASSLNRGDEQFF

D gene: .
clone size: .
J gene: TRBJ1-1
V gene: TRBV7-2
CDR3 DNA: TGTGCCAGCAGCTTTAATCCCTACACTGAAGCTTTCTTT
CDR3 protein: CASSFNPYTEAFF

D gene: .
clone size: .
J gene: TRBJ1-6
V gene: TRBV7-9
CDR3 DNA: TGTGCCAGCAGCTTACCGGACAGCCTCCTCCACTTT
CDR3 protein: CASSLPDSLLHF

D gene: TRBD2
clone size: .
J gene: TRBJ2-1
V gene: TRBV4-1
CDR3 DNA: TGCGCCAGCAGCCAAGATTGGGGGGGGTCCTACAATGAGCAGTTCTTC
CDR3 protein: CASSQDWGGSYNEQFF

D gene: .
clone size: .
J gene: TRBJ1-4
V gene: TRBV5-1
CDR3 DNA: TGCGCCAGCAGCTTGGCACAGGGAGGGGGACTTGGAAAACTGTTTTTT
CDR3 protein: CASSLAQGGGLGKLFF

D gene: .
clone size: .
J gene: TRBJ2-3
V gene: TRBV11-2
CDR3 DNA: TGTGCCAGCACCACCCAACTAGGTTCAGATACGCAGTATTTT
CDR3 protein: CASTTQLGSDTQYF

D gene: TRBD1
clone size: .
J gene: TRBJ2-5
V gene: TRBV10-1
CDR3 DNA: TGCGCCAGCAGTGAGAAAGGGTCGCCACATGACAGGGACCAGTACTTC
CDR3 protein: CASSEKGSPHDRDQYF

D gene: TRBD1
clone size: few
J gene: TRBJ2-7
V gene: TRBV5-4
CDR3 DNA: TGTGCCAGCAACCCGACCGGGACAGGGAACGAGCAGTACTTC
CDR3 protein: CASNPTGTGNEQYF

D gene: TRBD1
clone size: few
J gene: TRBJ2-1
V gene: TRBV15
CDR3 DNA: TGTGCCACCAGCAGGGATCTCTGGCGGTCCGGGACAGGGGGAAATGAGCAGTTCTTC
CDR3 protein: CATSRDLWRSGTGGNEQFF

D gene: TRBD2
clone size: .
J gene: TRBJ2-1
V gene: TRBV11-2
CDR3 DNA: TGTGCCAGCAGCGCAGGGCCAGCGGGGGGCTACAATGAGCAGTTCTTC
CDR3 protein: CASSAGPAGGYNEQFF